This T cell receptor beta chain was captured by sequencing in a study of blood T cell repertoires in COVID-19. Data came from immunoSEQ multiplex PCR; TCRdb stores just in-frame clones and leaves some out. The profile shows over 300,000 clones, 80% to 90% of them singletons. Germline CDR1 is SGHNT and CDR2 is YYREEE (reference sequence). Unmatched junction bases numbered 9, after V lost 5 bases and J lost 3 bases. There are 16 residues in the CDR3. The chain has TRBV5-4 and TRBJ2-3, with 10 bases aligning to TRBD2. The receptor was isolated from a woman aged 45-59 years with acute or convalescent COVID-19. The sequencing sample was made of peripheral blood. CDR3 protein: CASSDDSGGKTDTQYF. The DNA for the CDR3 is TGTGCCAGCAGTGATGATAGCGGGGGGAAGACAGATACGCAGTATTTT.